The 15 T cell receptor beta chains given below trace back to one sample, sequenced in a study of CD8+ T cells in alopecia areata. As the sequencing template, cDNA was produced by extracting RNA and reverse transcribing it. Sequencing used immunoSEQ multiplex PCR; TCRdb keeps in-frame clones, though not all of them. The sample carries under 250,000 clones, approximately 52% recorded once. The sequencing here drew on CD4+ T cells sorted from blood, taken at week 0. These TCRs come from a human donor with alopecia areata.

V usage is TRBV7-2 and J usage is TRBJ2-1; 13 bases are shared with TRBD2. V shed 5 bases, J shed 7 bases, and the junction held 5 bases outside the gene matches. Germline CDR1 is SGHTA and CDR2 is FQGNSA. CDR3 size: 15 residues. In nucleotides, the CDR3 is TGTGCCAGCAGCAGGGGACTAGCGGGATCGAATGAGCAGTTCTTC. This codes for CASSRGLAGSNEQFF.

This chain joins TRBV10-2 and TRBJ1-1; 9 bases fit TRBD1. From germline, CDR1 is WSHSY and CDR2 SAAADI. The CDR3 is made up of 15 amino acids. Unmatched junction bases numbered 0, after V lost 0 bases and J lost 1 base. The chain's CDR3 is CASSESGQGNTEAFF. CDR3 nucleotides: TGCGCCAGCAGTGAGTCGGGACAGGGGAACACTGAAGCTTTCTTT.

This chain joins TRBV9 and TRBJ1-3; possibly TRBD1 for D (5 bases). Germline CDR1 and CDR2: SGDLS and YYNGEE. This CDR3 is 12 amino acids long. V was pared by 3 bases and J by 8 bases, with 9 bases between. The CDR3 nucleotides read TGTGCCAGCAGCGGGGACGGTGACACCATATATTTT. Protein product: CASSGDGDTIYF. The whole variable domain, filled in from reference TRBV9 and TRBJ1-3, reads DSGVTQTPKHLITATGQRVTLRCSPRSGDLSVYWYQQSLDQGLQFLIQYYNGEERAKGNILERFSAQQFPDLHSELNLSSLELGDSALYFCASSGDGDTIYFGEGSWLTVV.

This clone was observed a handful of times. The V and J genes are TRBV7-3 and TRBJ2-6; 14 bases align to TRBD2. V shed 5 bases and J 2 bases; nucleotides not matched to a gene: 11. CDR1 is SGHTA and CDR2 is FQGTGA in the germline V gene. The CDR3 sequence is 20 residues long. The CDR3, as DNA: TGTGCCAGCAGCAAGGGCAGACTAGCGGGAGGGCCTACTGGGGCCAACGTCCTGACTTTC. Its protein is CASSKGRLAGGPTGANVLTF.

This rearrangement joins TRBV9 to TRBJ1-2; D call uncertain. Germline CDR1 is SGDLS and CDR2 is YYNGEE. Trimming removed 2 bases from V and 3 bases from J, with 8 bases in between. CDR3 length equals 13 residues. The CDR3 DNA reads TGTGCCAGCAGCGTCGACACTGACTATGGCTACACCTTC. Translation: CASSVDTDYGYTF.

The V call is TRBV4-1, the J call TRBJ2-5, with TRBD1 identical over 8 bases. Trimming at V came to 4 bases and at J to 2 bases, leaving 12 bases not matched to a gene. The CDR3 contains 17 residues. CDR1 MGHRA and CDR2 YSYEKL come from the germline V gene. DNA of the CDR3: TGCGCCAGCAGCCGCCAACCCTCAGGGGGCGGGCAAGAGACCCAGTACTTC. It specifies CASSRQPSGGGQETQYF.

CDR3: CASMETGNYGYTF. The CDR3 nucleotides read TGTGCCAGCATGGAGACAGGGAACTATGGCTACACCTTC. The chain joins TRBV2 to TRBJ1-2; 7 nucleotides match TRBD1. The CDR3 runs to 13 residues. CDR1 is SNHLY, CDR2 FYNNEI, per germline. The trim removed 7 bases at V and 2 bases at J, leaving 4 bases unmatched.

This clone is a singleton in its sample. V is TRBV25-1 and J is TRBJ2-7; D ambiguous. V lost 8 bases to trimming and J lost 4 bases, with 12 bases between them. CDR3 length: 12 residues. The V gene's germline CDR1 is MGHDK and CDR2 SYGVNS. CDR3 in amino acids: CASSGAMYEQYF. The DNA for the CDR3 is TGTGCCAGCTCGGGCGCGATGTACGAGCAGTACTTC.

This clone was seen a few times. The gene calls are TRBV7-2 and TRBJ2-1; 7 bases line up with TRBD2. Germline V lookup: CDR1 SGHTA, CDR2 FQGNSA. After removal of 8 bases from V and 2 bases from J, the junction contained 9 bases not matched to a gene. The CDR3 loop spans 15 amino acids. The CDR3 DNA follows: TGTGCCAGCGGGGAGGGTTGGGGGGCCTACAATGAGCAGTTCTTC. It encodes CASGEGWGAYNEQFF.

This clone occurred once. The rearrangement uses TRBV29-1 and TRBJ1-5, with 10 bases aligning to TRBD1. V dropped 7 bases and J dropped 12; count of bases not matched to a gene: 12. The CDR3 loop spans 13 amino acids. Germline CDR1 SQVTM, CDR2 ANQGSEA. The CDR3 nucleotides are TGCAGCGCCAAGACAGGGGGCGAAGGGGTCCAGCATTTT. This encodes CSAKTGGEGVQHF.

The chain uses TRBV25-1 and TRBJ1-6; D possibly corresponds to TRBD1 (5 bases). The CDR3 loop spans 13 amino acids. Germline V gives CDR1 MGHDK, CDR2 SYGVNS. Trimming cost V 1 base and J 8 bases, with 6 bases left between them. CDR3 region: CASSELGDSPLHF. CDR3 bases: TGTGCCAGCAGTGAATTGGGGGATTCACCCCTCCACTTT.

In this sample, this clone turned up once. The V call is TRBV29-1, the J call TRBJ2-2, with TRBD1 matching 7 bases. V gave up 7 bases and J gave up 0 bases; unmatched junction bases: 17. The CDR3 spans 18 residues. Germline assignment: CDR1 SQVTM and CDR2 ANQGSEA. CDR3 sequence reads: CSAEGRTGTHANTGELFF. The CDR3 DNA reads TGCAGCGCCGAGGGTCGGACAGGCACCCACGCGAACACCGGGGAGCTGTTTTTT.

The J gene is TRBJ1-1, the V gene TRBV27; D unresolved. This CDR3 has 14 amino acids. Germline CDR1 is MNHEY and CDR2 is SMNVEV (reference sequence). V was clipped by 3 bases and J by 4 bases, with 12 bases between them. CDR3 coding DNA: TGTGCCAGCAGTTTTGATCGCAAGGGCACTGAAGCTTTCTTT. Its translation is CASSFDRKGTEAFF.

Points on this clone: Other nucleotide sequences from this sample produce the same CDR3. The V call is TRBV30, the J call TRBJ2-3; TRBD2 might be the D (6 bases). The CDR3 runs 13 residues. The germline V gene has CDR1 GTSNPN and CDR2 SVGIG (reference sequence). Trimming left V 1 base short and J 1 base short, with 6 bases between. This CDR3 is CAWSGGGTDTQYF. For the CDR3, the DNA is TGTGCCTGGAGTGGGGGGGGCACAGATACGCAGTATTTT.

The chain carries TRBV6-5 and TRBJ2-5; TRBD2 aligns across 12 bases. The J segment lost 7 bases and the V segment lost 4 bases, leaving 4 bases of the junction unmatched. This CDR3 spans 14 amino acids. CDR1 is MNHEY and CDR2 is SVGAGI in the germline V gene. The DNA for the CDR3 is TGTGCCAGCAGTTCCGGGACTAGCGGGCGGACCCAGTACTTC. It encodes CASSSGTSGRTQYF.